The clone carrying this TCR beta chain was seen a few times. The sample is drawn from a study of T cells in Graves' hyperthyroidism and ophthalmopathy. Amplification of TCR beta CDR3 regions was performed using RNA transcripts as template. When the TCR CDR3 underwent first-round RT-PCR, the HTBI primer set was used. TCRdb called the multiplex PCR reads again in MiXCR, with one record for every CDR3 protein. This table holds some 200,000 distinct CDR3 sequences, roughly 17% found once. The sequenced sample consisted of blood. The sequence derives from a man aged 50 or older with Graves' hyperthyroidism.

The CDR3 DNA follows: TGTGCCAGCAGCGCTCTGCAGGGAGGTGAGCAGTTCTTC. It is translated as CASSALQGGEQFF. The chain uses TRBV9 and TRBJ2-1, with TRBD2 as a possible D gene (6 bases). The V end lost 3 bases, the J end lost 9 bases, and 13 bases lay between the germline ends. The CDR3 runs to 13 residues. CDR1 SGDLS and CDR2 YYNGEE come from the germline V gene. Supplemented by reference TRBV9 and TRBJ2-1, the full variable domain reads DSGVTQTPKHLITATGQRVTLRCSPRSGDLSVYWYQQSLDQGLQFLIQYYNGEERAKGNILERFSAQQFPDLHSELNLSSLELGDSALYFCASSALQGGEQFFGPGTRLTVL.